The present entry profiles one TCR beta chain with its context. As yet, its antigen is unknown. TCRdb keeps only in-frame clones here, not all; method: immunoSEQ multiplex PCR. The sample carries about 2.4 million clones, about 92% recorded once. CDR1 and CDR2 from the germline V gene are MNHEY and SVGAGI. This CDR3 is 15 amino acids long. The sample belongs to a study of shared clonotypes between healthy human individuals. Notes on the study in general: About 5% was the fraction of naive CD4 clonotypes found shared across a few donors.

The chain recombines TRBV6-5 with TRBJ2-5, with TRBD2 matching over 7 bases. With the DNA end fitting TRBJ2-7 better, the J assignment may be wrong. This sequence originates from a man aged 18 to 30 in good health. The sequencing sample was made of naive CD4+ T cells sorted from blood. Stated subset: CD45RA+ positively selected. CDR3 nucleotide sequence: TGTGCCAGCAGTTACTCGTTCGGGAGGTCCTACGAGCAGTACTTC. Translated: CASSYSFGRSYEQYF.